At least ten counts were recorded for the clone carrying this T cell receptor beta chain. The source of the sample is a study of Graves' ophthalmopathy and Graves' hyperthyroidism. Study-wide background: No treatment had been given when peripheral blood was collected at initial diagnosis.

The authors amplified TCR beta CDR3 regions, and they did so from RNA transcripts for repertoire sequencing. Following a first-round RT-PCR that used HTBI primers, a second-round multiplex PCR was carried out. TCRdb ran MiXCR on the multiplex PCR reads and lists one entry per CDR3 protein. The table lists 210,000 or so distinct CDR3 sequences, under 30% of them singletons. The TCR was taken from a middle-aged man with Graves' ophthalmopathy. What was sequenced was peripheral blood.

In DNA form, the CDR3 reads TGTGCCAGCAGTCCCCCGTCGGACGTCCTGACTTTC. It encodes CASSPPSDVLTF. The J gene is TRBJ2-6, the V gene TRBV12-3 or TRBV12-4; D call uncertain. CDR3 size: 12 residues. With 5 bases removed from V and 11 bases from J, the gap between germline ends came to 10 bases.